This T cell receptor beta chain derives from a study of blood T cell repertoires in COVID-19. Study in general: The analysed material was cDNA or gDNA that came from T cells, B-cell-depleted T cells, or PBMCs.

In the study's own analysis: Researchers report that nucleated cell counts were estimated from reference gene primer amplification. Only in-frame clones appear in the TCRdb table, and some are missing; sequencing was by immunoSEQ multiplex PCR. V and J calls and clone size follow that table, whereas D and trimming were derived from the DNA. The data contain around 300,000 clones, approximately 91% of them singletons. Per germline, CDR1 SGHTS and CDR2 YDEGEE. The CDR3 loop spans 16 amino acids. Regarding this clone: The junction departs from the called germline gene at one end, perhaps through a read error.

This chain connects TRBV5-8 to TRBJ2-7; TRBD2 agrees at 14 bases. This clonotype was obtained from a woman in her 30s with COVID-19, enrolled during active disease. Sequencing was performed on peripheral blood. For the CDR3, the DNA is TGTGCCAGCAGCTTCTACCCGGGACTAGCGGGAGTCCGTTCGGACTTC. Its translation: CASSFYPGLAGVRSDF.